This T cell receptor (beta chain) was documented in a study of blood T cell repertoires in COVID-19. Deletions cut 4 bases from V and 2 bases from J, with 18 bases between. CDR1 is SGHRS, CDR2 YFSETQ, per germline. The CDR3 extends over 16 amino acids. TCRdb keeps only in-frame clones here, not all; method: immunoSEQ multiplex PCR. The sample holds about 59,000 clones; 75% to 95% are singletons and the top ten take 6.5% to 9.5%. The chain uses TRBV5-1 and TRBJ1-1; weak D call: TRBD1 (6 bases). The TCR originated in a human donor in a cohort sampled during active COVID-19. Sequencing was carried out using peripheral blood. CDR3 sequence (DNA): TGCGCCAGCAGCCCATCCCAGGGCAGGGGAAACACTGAAGCTTTCTTT. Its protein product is CASSPSQGRGNTEAFF.